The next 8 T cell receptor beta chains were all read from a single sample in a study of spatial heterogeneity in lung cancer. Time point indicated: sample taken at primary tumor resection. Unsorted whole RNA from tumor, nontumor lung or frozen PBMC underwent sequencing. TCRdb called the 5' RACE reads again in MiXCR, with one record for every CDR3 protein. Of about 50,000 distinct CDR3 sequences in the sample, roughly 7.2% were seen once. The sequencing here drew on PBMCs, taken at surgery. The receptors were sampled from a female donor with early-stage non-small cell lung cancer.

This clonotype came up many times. DNA for the CDR3: TGTGCCAGCAGCGTAATGGAGAATGGAAACACCATATATTTT. Its protein is CASSVMENGNTIYF. This chain joins TRBV9 and TRBJ1-3, with no clear D. Germline CDR1 and CDR2: SGDLS and YYNGEE. V lost 1 base, J lost 3 bases, and 8 bases lay in between. This CDR3 has 14 amino acids.

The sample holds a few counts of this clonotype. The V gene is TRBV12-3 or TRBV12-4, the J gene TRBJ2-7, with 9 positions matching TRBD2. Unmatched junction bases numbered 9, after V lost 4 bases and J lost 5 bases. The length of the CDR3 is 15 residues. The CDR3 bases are TGTGCCAGCAGTTCGGCCAGGCGGGGGGGCGACGAGCAGTACTTC. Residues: CASSSARRGGDEQYF.

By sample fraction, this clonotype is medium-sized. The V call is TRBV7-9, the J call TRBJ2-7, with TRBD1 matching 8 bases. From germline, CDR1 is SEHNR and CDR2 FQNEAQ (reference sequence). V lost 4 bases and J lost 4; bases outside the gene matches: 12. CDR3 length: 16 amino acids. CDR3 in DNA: TGTGCCAGCAGCTCTCCAGGGACAGGACTTAGATACGAGCAGTACTTC. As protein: CASSSPGTGLRYEQYF. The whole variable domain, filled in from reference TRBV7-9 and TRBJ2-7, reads DTGVSQNPRHKITKRGQNVTFRCDPISEHNRLYWYRQTLGQGPEFLTYFQNEAQLEKSRLLSDRFSAERPKGSFSTLEIQRTEQGDSAMYLCASSSPGTGLRYEQYFGPGTRLTVT.

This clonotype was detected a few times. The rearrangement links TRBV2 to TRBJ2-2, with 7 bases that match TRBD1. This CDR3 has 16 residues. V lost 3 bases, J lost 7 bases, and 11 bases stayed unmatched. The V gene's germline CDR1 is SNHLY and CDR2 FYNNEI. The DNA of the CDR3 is TGTGCCAGCAGTGAGTCAGGACAGGTAGAGGTCGGGGAGCTGTTTTTT. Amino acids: CASSESGQVEVGELFF.

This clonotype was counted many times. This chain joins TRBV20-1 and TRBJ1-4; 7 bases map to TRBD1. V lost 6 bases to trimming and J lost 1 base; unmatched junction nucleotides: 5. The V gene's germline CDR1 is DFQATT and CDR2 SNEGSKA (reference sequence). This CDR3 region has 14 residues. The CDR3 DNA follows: TGCAGTGCGCGCGACAGGGTAACTAATGAAAAACTGTTTTTT. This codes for CSARDRVTNEKLFF.

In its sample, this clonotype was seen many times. CDR3 region: CAWSTQGGGQPQHF. The CDR3 nucleotides are TGTGCCTGGAGTACCCAAGGGGGCGGTCAGCCCCAGCATTTT. V is TRBV30 and J is TRBJ1-5; TRBD1 agrees at 7 bases. Per germline, CDR1 GTSNPN and CDR2 SVGIG (reference sequence). V dropped 2 bases and J dropped 6; count of bases not matched to a gene: 7. The CDR3 extends over 14 amino acids.

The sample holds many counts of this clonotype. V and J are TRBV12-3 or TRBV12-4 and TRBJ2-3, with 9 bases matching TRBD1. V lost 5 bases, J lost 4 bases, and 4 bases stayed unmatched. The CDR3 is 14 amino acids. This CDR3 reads CASSPRTGADTQYF. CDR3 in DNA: TGTGCCAGCAGTCCACGGACAGGGGCAGATACGCAGTATTTT.

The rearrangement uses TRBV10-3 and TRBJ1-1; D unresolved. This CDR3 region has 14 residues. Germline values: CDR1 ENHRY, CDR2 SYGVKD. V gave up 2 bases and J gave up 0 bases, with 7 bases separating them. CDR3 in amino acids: CAISESRVNTEAFF. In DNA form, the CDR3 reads TGTGCCATCAGTGAGAGTAGGGTGAACACTGAAGCTTTCTTT.